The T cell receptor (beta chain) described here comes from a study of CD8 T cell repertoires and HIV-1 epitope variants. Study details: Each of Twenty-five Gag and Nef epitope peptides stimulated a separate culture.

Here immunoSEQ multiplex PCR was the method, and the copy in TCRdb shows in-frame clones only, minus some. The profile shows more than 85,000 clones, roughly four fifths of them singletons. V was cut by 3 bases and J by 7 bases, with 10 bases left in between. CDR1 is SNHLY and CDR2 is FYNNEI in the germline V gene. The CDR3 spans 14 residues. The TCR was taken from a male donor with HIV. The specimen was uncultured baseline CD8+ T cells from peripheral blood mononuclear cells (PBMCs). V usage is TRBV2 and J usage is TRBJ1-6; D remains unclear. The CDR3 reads CASSEFYGNSPLHF. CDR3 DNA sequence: TGTGCCAGCAGTGAGTTTTACGGGAATTCACCCCTCCACTTT. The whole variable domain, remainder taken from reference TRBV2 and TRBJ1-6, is EPEVTQTPSHQVTQMGQEVILRCVPISNHLYFYWYRQILGQKVEFLVSFYNNEISEKSEIFDDQFSVERPDGSNFTLKIRSTKLEDSAMYFCASSEFYGNSPLHFGNGTRLTVT.